This T cell receptor beta chain was identified during a study of graft-versus-host responses after intestinal transplantation (dated by TCRdb to the early 2020s). Regarding the study in general: Recipients received multivisceral, liver-intestinal, or isolated intestinal transplants. Every recipient was given anti-thymocyte globulin induction, then maintenance tacrolimus and steroids for about 3 years. After intestinal transplantation, graft-versus-host and host-versus-graft alloreactive T cell clones in the graft, circulation and bone marrow were tracked using bulk TCR-beta CDR3 sequencing. Alloreactive clones were identified by sequencing pre-transplant mixed lymphocyte reaction products and comparing them with unstimulated pre-transplant donor and recipient T cells. The cohort enrolled about two dozen intestinal transplant recipients, one of whom was a retransplant, and 3 patients without pretransplant specimens were excluded. A peak of at least 4% donor T cells among recipient peripheral blood mononuclear cells was the definition used for donor T cell macrochimerism. Rather than being sequenced by the commercial service, samples from a few later patients were sequenced in-house on an Illumina MiSeq and processed with MiXCR.

V lost 5 bases and J lost 7 bases; the stretch between them is 5 bases long. The CDR3 has 11 amino acids, counting the end cysteine and phenylalanine. The CDR3 DNA has 33 bases and is translated from base 1. In the germline V gene (reference sequence), CDR1 corresponds to MNHEY and CDR2 to SMNVEV. In the first month after transplant, blood samples were collected up to 4 times, and after that at least monthly when available. Concerning this clone itself: Its antigen target is currently unknown. Per-base quality was not reported, and no clone a single base away is much larger than it.

The library was made by the immunoSEQ multiplex PCR assay. High-throughput TCR-beta CDR3 sequencing of genomic DNA from most patients was performed by Adaptive Biotechnologies. Under the source paper's analysis protocol: TCR sequencing data for around 19 patients were retrieved from Adaptive's ImmunoSEQ software; three other patients were processed with MiXCR and VDJtools. CDR3 nucleotide sequences shared between donor and recipient were removed because the origin of such sequences could not be assigned. To count as alloreactive, a clone needed at least 2-fold expansion over unstimulated cells and a minimum CFSE-low frequency of 0.002% (template counts) or 0.001% (read counts). Mappable clones were those detected in sequenced pre-transplant spleen, lymph node, or MLR CFSE-low populations of the donor or recipient. The cumulative frequency of alloreactive clones was calculated as a percentage of all sequences, weighted by copy number. TCRdb's version of the immuneACCESS table is confined to in-frame rearrangements and falls short of the full clone set. An unresolved V gene accounts for under half of the shortfall where checked; the remainder is of unknown origin. V, J and clone size reflect that table, while D and trimming were determined from the DNA. This sample has approximately 20,000 clones in its table, and 85% to 90% of those were observed once. The ten biggest clones cover less than 6.5% of the sample.

The investigation overall reported the following: The conclusions were limited by the relatively low number and heterogeneity of the intestinal transplant patients. Early after transplant, peak levels of circulating GvH clones were associated with declines in HvG clones. In patients with donor T cell macrochimerism, the allografts had high GvH to HvG T cell clonal ratios. GvH clones were found in recipient bone marrow, and some of the GvH clones appeared earlier in ileal mucosa or blood, which is consistent with an intestinal mucosal origin.

The source material was PBMCs, sampled roughly 64 days after intestinal transplantation. The source of this sequence is a human patient who received an intestinal transplant, so some T cells may come from the graft donor. This chain is built from TRBV27 and TRBJ2-2, with an unclear D gene assignment. The DNA reads as follows: TGTGCCAGCAGTGCGCACGGGGAGCTGTTTTTT. Its protein product is CASSAHGELFF.